The present TCR beta chain was sequenced within a study of shared clonotypes between healthy human individuals. On this clone itself: The antigen remains undetermined. At the DNA level, this CDR3 is encoded by other sequences in the same sample as well.

General study findings and limits: Clonotype sharing across donors was expected to vary with sequencing depth. Since donors were few, the genetic and exposure-history diversity represented was limited.

Sorted-subset replicate PCRs used roughly 180 ng DNA, about 30,000 T cell genomes. Method: immunoSEQ multiplex PCR; TCRdb's copy keeps in-frame clones and lacks some. The sample lists around 1.1 million clones, around 78% occurring once. The V and J ends lost 3 bases and 0 bases respectively, with 5 bases between them. The germline V gene encodes CDR1 SGHRS and CDR2 YFSETQ. The CDR3 length is 13 residues. The chain uses TRBV5-1 and TRBJ2-3; no clear D gene. The TCR sequence derives from a young man in good health. Some clones in this sample may be carry-over from other donors' samples. Sequenced material: memory CD4+ T cells from PBMCs. Sample subset: CD45RA-negative fraction. The CDR3 coding sequence is TGCGCCAGCAGCTCACCAAGCACAGATACGCAGTATTTT. Protein product: CASSSPSTDTQYF.